A single sample gave rise to the 25 T cell receptor beta chains below, sequenced in a study of metastatic and nonmetastatic thyroid tumors. Nobody among the patients had been given any treatment before thyroid surgery. Through MiXCR, TCRdb re-clonotyped the PCR reads. The table has about 41,000 clones, 24% seen once; the top ten hold roughly 15%. The sequenced material came from tumor tissue. These receptors all stem from a female donor with papillary thyroid cancer or a benign thyroid nodule (not recorded which). Some clones in this sample may be carry-over from other donors' samples.

This clone was counted many times. J is TRBJ2-5 and V is TRBV20-1, with a weak D call TRBD2 (6 bases). Germline V CDR1 and CDR2: DFQATT, SNEGSKA (reference sequence). The CDR3 length is 17 residues. Deletions cut 3 bases from V and 5 bases from J, with 25 bases between. The DNA of the CDR3 is TGCAGTGCTAGGATGCTGGTCGGGACTCTCGTGAGGGAGACCCAGTACTTC. Translation: CSARMLVGTLVRETQYF.

This clone was recorded at least ten times. The chain recombines TRBV7-6 with TRBJ1-1; no reliable D call. Per the germline V gene, CDR1 is SGHVS and CDR2 is FNYEAQ. This CDR3 comprises 13 residues. V lost 7 bases and J 3 bases, leaving 12 bases between the germline ends. The CDR3 nucleotides read TGTGCCAGCAATCGGGCCGTGGACACTGAAGCTTTCTTT. Translated, it gives CASNRAVDTEAFF.

V is TRBV3-1 and J is TRBJ1-1; no clear D. The CDR3 runs to 14 residues. Trimming pared 4 bases from V and 1 base from J, leaving 10 bases between. From germline, CDR1 is LGHDT and CDR2 YNNKEL (reference sequence). The CDR3 loop reads CASSPLDKNTEAFF. CDR3 nucleotides: TGTGCCAGCAGCCCACTTGACAAGAACACTGAAGCTTTCTTT.

The chain employs TRBV5-1 and TRBJ2-7, with 7 bases lining up with TRBD1. Germline CDR1 and CDR2: SGHRS and YFSETQ. The junction had 4 bases not matched to a gene; V was cut back by 0 bases and J by 4 bases. The length of the CDR3 is 14 residues. CDR3 loop: CASSLGQGLYEQYF. In DNA form, the CDR3 reads TGCGCCAGCAGCTTGGGACAGGGATTATACGAGCAGTACTTC. Using reference TRBV5-1 and TRBJ2-7 for the parts outside the CDR3, the full variable domain is KAGVTQTPRYLIKTRGQQVTLSCSPISGHRSVSWYQQTPGQGLQFLFEYFSETQRNKGNFPGRFSGRQFSNSRSEMNVSTLELGDSALYLCASSLGQGLYEQYFGPGTRLTVT.

This clone was counted a few times. The chain combines TRBV7-6 with TRBJ2-5; D call uncertain. This CDR3 has 11 amino acids. Germline CDR1 is SGHVS and CDR2 is FNYEAQ. V dropped 1 base and J dropped 5 bases, with 2 bases sitting between them. CDR3 amino acids: CASSLDETQYF. DNA of the CDR3: TGTGCCAGCAGCTTAGATGAGACCCAGTACTTC. Full variable domain (missing parts from reference TRBV7-6 and TRBJ2-5): GAGVSQSPRYKVTKRGQDVALRCDPISGHVSLYWYRQALGQGPEFLTYFNYEAQQDKSGLPNDRFSAERPEGSISTLTIQRTEQRDSAMYRCASSLDETQYFGPGTRLLVL.

This clone has a count of ten or more. The V gene is TRBV30, the J gene TRBJ1-4; tentative D call: TRBD1 (6 bases). The ends were cut back, 1 base at V and 5 bases at J, with 17 bases in the middle. The CDR3 covers 16 residues. The germline V gene encodes CDR1 GTSNPN and CDR2 SVGIG (reference sequence). This CDR3 reads CAWSEGGRGLNEKLFF. Written as DNA, the CDR3 is TGTGCCTGGAGTGAGGGGGGCCGGGGTCTAAATGAAAAACTGTTTTTT.

Judged by abundance, this clone is medium-sized. The chain employs TRBV6-1 and TRBJ2-7; D may be TRBD2 (6 bases). CDR1 MNHNS and CDR2 SASEGT come from the germline V gene. Deletions cut 2 bases from V and 0 bases from J, with 11 bases between. The CDR3 consists of 15 residues. The CDR3 DNA sequence: TGTGCCAGCAGTGAACGAGCGGGTAGCTCCTACGAGCAGTACTTC. Amino acid sequence: CASSERAGSSYEQYF.

The chain has TRBV2 and TRBJ2-7, with D possibly being TRBD1 (6 bases). The CDR3 extends over 14 amino acids. Germline V gives CDR1 SNHLY, CDR2 FYNNEI. V dropped 8 bases and J dropped 0 bases, with 14 bases sitting between them. The CDR3 bases are TGTGCCAGCCATGGACAGAACCACTCCTACGAGCAGTACTTC. Residues: CASHGQNHSYEQYF.

This clone was picked up a small number of times. J is TRBJ1-6 and V is TRBV11-2; D uncertain. Trimming took off 2 bases at V and 10 bases at J, with 15 bases between the two ends. The CDR3 runs 15 residues. Germline V gene sequence: CDR1 SGHAT, CDR2 FQNNGV. DNA for the CDR3: TGTGCCAGCAGCTTAAGGACGGACTTCGGCTCACCCCTCCACTTT. This gives the protein CASSLRTDFGSPLHF.

J is TRBJ2-7 and V is TRBV28, with D possibly being TRBD1 (6 bases). V was pared by 7 bases and J by 9 bases, with 22 bases between. This CDR3 comprises 14 residues. Germline V gives CDR1 MDHEN, CDR2 SYDVKM. The DNA of the CDR3 is TGTGCCAGCACCAAATCGGCCGGGACACCCGGGCAGTACTTC. Protein product: CASTKSAGTPGQYF.

The chain links TRBV20-1 to TRBJ2-1, with TRBD2 matching 11 bases. Germline lookup yields CDR1 DFQATT and CDR2 SNEGSKA (reference sequence). V gave up 1 base and J gave up 10 bases; unmatched junction bases: 6. The CDR3 totals 14 residues. CDR3 in DNA: TGCAGTGCTAGAGGTACTAGCGGGAGAGCAGAGCAGTTCTTC. This encodes CSARGTSGRAEQFF.

This clone appeared many times. This rearrangement joins TRBV3-2 to TRBJ2-3; the table calls TRBD2, which could not be checked here. TRBV3-2 represents a pseudogene. This CDR3 has 19 residues. CDR3 DNA sequence: TGTGCCAGCAGCCCAGCCTGGCTAGCGGGTTTCCCGAACACAGATACGCAGTATTTT. Its translation: CASSPAWLAGFPNTDTQYF.

The CDR3: CASSLSAGGNTEAFF. As DNA, the CDR3 is TGTGCCAGCAGTTTATCAGCGGGGGGAAACACTGAAGCTTTCTTT. The chain links TRBV27 to TRBJ1-1; D is perhaps TRBD1 (5 bases). V gave up 0 bases and J gave up 2 bases, with 10 bases separating them. This CDR3 is 15 amino acids long. The germline V gene has CDR1 MNHEY and CDR2 SMNVEV (reference sequence).

This clone was detected a few times. The chain carries TRBV5-1 and TRBJ2-3, with 14 nucleotides matching TRBD2. Germline V gene lookup returns CDR1 SGHRS and CDR2 YFSETQ. The CDR3 is 18 residues long. With 1 base clipped from V and 3 bases from J, the junction kept 7 bases outside the gene matches. For the CDR3, the DNA is TGCGCCAGCAGCTTGCAGGGGGGGACTAGCGGGAGAACAGATACGCAGTATTTT. Protein sequence: CASSLQGGTSGRTDTQYF. Full variable domain (remainder filled in from reference TRBV5-1 and TRBJ2-3): KAGVTQTPRYLIKTRGQQVTLSCSPISGHRSVSWYQQTPGQGLQFLFEYFSETQRNKGNFPGRFSGRQFSNSRSEMNVSTLELGDSALYLCASSLQGGTSGRTDTQYFGPGTRLTVL.

This clone was counted between two and nine times. The chain has TRBV6-1 and TRBJ2-1; 8 nucleotides align to TRBD2. The CDR3 is 16 residues long. Germline values: CDR1 MNHNS, CDR2 SASEGT. V shed 1 base and J 7 bases; nucleotides not matched to a gene: 9. The chain's CDR3 is CASSEGKTSGPNEQFF. The DNA for the CDR3 is TGTGCCAGCAGTGAAGGAAAAACTAGCGGACCGAATGAGCAGTTCTTC.

This clone was seen repeatedly, ten times or more. Other DNA sequences within the sample encode an identical CDR3. This chain uses TRBV28 with TRBJ2-3; no definite D call. The CDR3 spans 12 residues. Germline CDR1 MDHEN, CDR2 SYDVKM. Trimming took off 3 bases at V and 2 bases at J, with 3 bases between the two ends. CDR3 sequence: CASSFSTDTQYF. The CDR3 bases are TGTGCCAGCAGTTTTTCCACAGATACGCAGTATTTT.

Many counts were recorded for this clone. V gene TRBV2 combines with J gene TRBJ2-3; D may be TRBD1 or TRBD2 (5 bases each). From germline, CDR1 is SNHLY and CDR2 FYNNEI. The ends were cut back, 9 bases at V and 6 bases at J, with 19 bases in the middle. CDR3 size: 14 residues. The CDR3 sequence: CASEKPHGTDTQYF. The CDR3 nucleotides read TGTGCCAGTGAGAAGCCTCACGGGACCGATACGCAGTATTTT.

The rearrangement joins TRBV27 to TRBJ2-7; 8 bases are a match to TRBD1. With V trimmed by 3 bases and J by 0 bases, 1 base remained unmatched. This CDR3 contains 14 residues. Germline V gene lookup returns CDR1 MNHEY and CDR2 SMNVEV (reference sequence). The chain's CDR3 is CASSFGQGSYEQYF. CDR3 bases: TGTGCCAGCAGTTTTGGACAGGGCTCCTACGAGCAGTACTTC.

This clone came up many times. V gene TRBV20-1 combines with J gene TRBJ2-3; 13 nucleotides line up with TRBD2. Germline values: CDR1 DFQATT, CDR2 SNEGSKA (reference sequence). V was pared by 0 bases and J by 4 bases, with 1 base of the junction left unmatched. This CDR3 spans 15 amino acids. The CDR3 nucleotides read TGCAGTGCTAGAGAGACTAGCGGGGGGCCAGATACGCAGTATTTT. It codes for CSARETSGGPDTQYF.

The CDR3 is CVTTAGGHEQYF. The DNA of the CDR3 is TGTGTCACTACGGCGGGTGGTCACGAGCAGTACTTC. The V gene is TRBV28, the J gene TRBJ2-7, with D possibly matching TRBD2 (5 bases). The CDR3 extends over 12 amino acids. From germline, CDR1 is MDHEN and CDR2 SYDVKM.

The chain combines TRBV12-3 or TRBV12-4 with TRBJ2-1, with TRBD2 as a possible D gene (5 bases). The CDR3 is 12 amino acids. V lost 3 bases, J lost 7 bases, and 7 bases lay in between. CDR3 amino acids: CASSLRGNEQFF. DNA for the CDR3: TGTGCCAGCAGTTTGCGAGGGAATGAGCAGTTCTTC.

In its sample, this clone was seen many times. A clone one base away is much larger, so this may be a read error. The CDR3 here is CAWSSGTANEELFF. In DNA, the CDR3 is TGTGCCTGGAGTTCCGGGACAGCTAATGAAGAACTGTTTTTT. The chain carries TRBV30 and TRBJ1-4; 7 nucleotides line up with TRBD1. This CDR3 comprises 14 residues. Per the germline V gene, CDR1 is GTSNPN and CDR2 is SVGIG (reference sequence).

This clone was detected many times. The J gene is TRBJ2-5, the V gene TRBV7-2; the match to TRBD2 covers 8 bases. Germline V gene data show CDR1 as SGHTA and CDR2 as FQGNSA. With 3 bases clipped from V and 2 bases from J, the junction kept 2 bases outside the gene matches. This CDR3 is 14 amino acids long. In DNA, the CDR3 is TGTGCCAGCAGCTTGGCTAGCGGGCAAGAGACCCAGTACTTC. Protein: CASSLASGQETQYF.

The sample holds many counts of this clone. V gene TRBV28 combines with J gene TRBJ1-1; a weak D match, TRBD1 (6 bases). Germline lookup yields CDR1 MDHEN and CDR2 SYDVKM. V lost 10 bases and J 7 bases, leaving 22 bases between the germline ends. The CDR3 runs 14 residues. The CDR3 bases are TGTGCCACCGGGAGGGGGGGAGAGGCCCATGAAGCTTTCTTT. This translates into CATGRGGEAHEAFF.

This clone was recorded at least ten times. The chain combines TRBV11-1 with TRBJ2-3; 12 bases line up with TRBD2. Germline values: CDR1 SGHAT, CDR2 FQDESV (reference sequence). The V gene end was trimmed by 5 bases and the J gene end by 5 bases; junction bases not matched to a gene: 5. This CDR3 comprises 15 residues. This CDR3 is CASSRTSGALDTQYF. The CDR3 DNA reads TGTGCCAGCAGCCGGACTAGCGGGGCCCTAGATACGCAGTATTTT.